These 12 T cell receptor beta chains share one sample of origin, sequenced in a study of T cells in Graves' hyperthyroidism and ophthalmopathy. Amplification targeted TCR beta CDR3 regions from RNA transcripts. HTBI primers were employed in a first-round RT-PCR of the TCR CDR3. TCRdb re-derived calls from the multiplex PCR reads in MiXCR, one entry per CDR3 protein. The data hold about 620,000 distinct CDR3 sequences, with around 16% observed a single time. The specimen sequenced was blood. These receptors all stem from a woman between 25 and 40 years old with Graves' hyperthyroidism.

This clonotype was detected many times. The chain carries TRBV3-1 and TRBJ1-5; the D is unclear. The CDR3 has 14 amino acids. V was pared by 4 bases and J by 0 bases, with 7 bases between. CDR1 and CDR2 (germline): LGHDT, YNNKEL (reference sequence). The CDR3 nucleotides are TGTGCCAGCAGCCCCTACGGTAGCAATCAGCCCCAGCATTTT. Its translation is CASSPYGSNQPQHF.

This chain joins TRBV10-3 and TRBJ1-4; no clear D. Germline CDR1 ENHRY, CDR2 SYGVKD. V was trimmed by 6 bases and J by 0 bases, leaving 8 bases between them. This CDR3 region has 14 residues. The CDR3 DNA sequence: TGTGCCATCAGGCACAGTGCAACTAATGAAAAACTGTTTTTT. As protein: CAIRHSATNEKLFF.

This clonotype has at least ten counts. This chain joins TRBV19 and TRBJ2-1, with 10 bases aligning to TRBD1. Trimming removed 10 bases from V and 5 bases from J; junction bases left unmatched: 17. The CDR3 has 17 amino acids. Germline CDR1 is LNHDA and CDR2 is SQIVND (reference sequence). CDR3: CATSPGVGTGDNNEQFF. The CDR3 DNA sequence: TGTGCCACTTCCCCGGGGGTCGGGACAGGGGACAACAATGAGCAGTTCTTC. Full variable domain (missing parts from reference TRBV19 and TRBJ2-1): DGGITQSPKYLFRKEGQNVTLSCEQNLNHDAMYWYRQDPGQGLRLIYYSQIVNDFQKGDIAEGYSVSREKKESFPLTVTSAQKNPTAFYLCATSPGVGTGDNNEQFFGPGTRLTVL.

This clonotype was counted at least ten times. The genes are TRBV7-9 and TRBJ2-3; TRBD1 aligns across 8 bases. With 0 bases clipped from V and 7 bases from J, the junction kept 9 bases outside the gene matches. This CDR3 is 16 amino acids long. The germline gives CDR1 SEHNR, CDR2 FQNEAQ (reference sequence). The CDR3 protein is CASSLARAGGVHTQYF. CDR3 DNA: TGTGCCAGCAGCTTAGCGCGTGCAGGGGGCGTGCATACGCAGTATTTT.

This clonotype was seen a handful of times. V is TRBV5-4 and J is TRBJ2-5; tentative D call: TRBD1 (6 bases). Germline CDR1 SGHNT, CDR2 YYREEE (reference sequence). V was cut by 0 bases and J by 6 bases, with 9 bases left in between. This CDR3 is 13 amino acids long. This chain's CDR3 is CASSLDRVQTQYF. DNA of the CDR3: TGTGCCAGCAGCTTGGACAGGGTTCAGACCCAGTACTTC. Based on the CDR3 plus reference TRBV5-4 and TRBJ2-5, the full variable domain is ETGVTQSPTHLIKTRGQQVTLRCSSQSGHNTVSWYQQALGQGPQFIFQYYREEENGRGNFPPRFSGLQFPNYSSELNVNALELDDSALYLCASSLDRVQTQYFGPGTRLLVL.

This clonotype was counted many times. The CDR3 loop is CASSYQTSGSYEQYF. The CDR3, as DNA: TGTGCCAGCAGCTACCAGACTAGCGGATCCTACGAGCAGTACTTC. J is TRBJ2-7 and V is TRBV5-5; TRBD2 agrees at 9 bases. The CDR3 is 15 residues long. Germline values: CDR1 SGHKS, CDR2 YYEKEE (reference sequence). The J segment lost 1 base and the V segment lost 3 bases, leaving 5 bases of the junction unmatched.

This clonotype came up many times. Here the CDR3 reads CASSLSRGGTQYF. Written as DNA, the CDR3 is TGTGCCAGCAGCTTAAGTAGAGGTGGGACCCAGTACTTC. The rearrangement joins TRBV7-6 to TRBJ2-5; D not certain. The ends were cut back, 2 bases at V and 7 bases at J, with 11 bases in the middle. Germline V gene lookup returns CDR1 SGHVS and CDR2 FNYEAQ. The CDR3 loop spans 13 amino acids.

This clonotype was recorded at least ten times. V is TRBV7-3 and J is TRBJ2-3, with 9 bases lining up with TRBD2. J was trimmed by 0 bases and V by 2 bases; bases with no gene match: 6. This CDR3 region has 17 residues. Germline lookup yields CDR1 SGHTA and CDR2 FQGTGA. The CDR3 DNA reads as TGTGCCAGCAGCTTACTACCTAGCGGGGCGAGCACAGATACGCAGTATTTT. This encodes CASSLLPSGASTDTQYF.

The chain carries TRBV14 and TRBJ2-7; D is uncertain. Germline loops: CDR1 SGHDN, CDR2 FVKESK. CDR3 length: 13 residues. Trimming took 3 bases from V and 4 from J, leaving 10 bases between them. CDR3 in amino acids: CASSQYLRYEQYF. The CDR3 DNA sequence: TGTGCCAGCAGCCAGTACCTAAGATACGAGCAGTACTTC.

The sample holds many counts of this clonotype. The CDR3 DNA follows: TGTGCCAGCAGTTCCCCCTGGGGGCTGGAGGAGACCCAGTACTTC. This translates into CASSSPWGLEETQYF. The chain recombines TRBV28 with TRBJ2-5; a possible D gene is TRBD1 (6 bases). Germline V lookup: CDR1 MDHEN, CDR2 SYDVKM. Trimming cost V 4 bases and J 5 bases, with 17 bases left between them. The CDR3 length is 15 residues.

Of note for this clonotype: A much larger clone differs from this one at a single base, so this may be a read error. The chain couples TRBV28 to TRBJ1-4; no firm D call. Germline V gene sequence: CDR1 MDHEN, CDR2 SYDVKM. The CDR3 runs 11 residues. Written as DNA, the CDR3 is TGTGCCACCCGGTTGGACGAAAAACTGCTTTTT. Residues: CATRLDEKLLF.

The chain employs TRBV9 and TRBJ2-7; D perhaps matches TRBD2 (6 bases). Trimming left V 4 bases short and J 2 bases short, with 13 bases between. Germline V gene lookup returns CDR1 SGDLS and CDR2 YYNGEE. This CDR3 spans 14 amino acids. The CDR3 sequence: CASSPQGGPYEQYF. Here the CDR3 DNA reads TGTGCCAGCAGCCCACAAGGAGGGCCCTACGAGCAGTACTTC. Full variable domain (outside the CDR3, taken from reference TRBV9 and TRBJ2-7): DSGVTQTPKHLITATGQRVTLRCSPRSGDLSVYWYQQSLDQGLQFLIQYYNGEERAKGNILERFSAQQFPDLHSELNLSSLELGDSALYFCASSPQGGPYEQYFGPGTRLTVT.